This TCR beta chain originates from a study of early T cells in non-severe SARS-CoV-2 infection. Background on the study: Bulk RNA from unsorted whole blood was sequenced; chains were unpaired.

The V gene's germline CDR1 is SGHTA and CDR2 FQGTGA. J was trimmed by 4 bases and V by 4 bases; bases with no gene match: 13. CDR3 size: 16 residues. Unique molecular identifiers (one per individual cDNA molecule) were attached. TCRdb reprocessed the 5' RACE reads with MiXCR, giving one entry per CDR3 protein. The table has tens of thousands of distinct CDR3 sequences, 7.5% to 9.5% seen once. Whole-study results and caveats: Anti-spike CD8 responses were favored by VDJdb matching, which missed private and CD4 specificities.

This clonotype has a handful of counts. Its antigen is still unknown. The input for sequencing was whole blood, taken at baseline. The chain employs TRBV7-3 and TRBJ2-7, with 7 bases that match TRBD2. This TCR derives from an adult who was a healthcare worker with PCR-confirmed SARS-CoV-2 infection or an uninfected control (not recorded which). The CDR3 sequence is CASSSYSSSGVYEQYF. The CDR3 nucleotides read TGTGCCAGCAGCTCCTATTCCAGCAGCGGGGTTTACGAGCAGTACTTC.